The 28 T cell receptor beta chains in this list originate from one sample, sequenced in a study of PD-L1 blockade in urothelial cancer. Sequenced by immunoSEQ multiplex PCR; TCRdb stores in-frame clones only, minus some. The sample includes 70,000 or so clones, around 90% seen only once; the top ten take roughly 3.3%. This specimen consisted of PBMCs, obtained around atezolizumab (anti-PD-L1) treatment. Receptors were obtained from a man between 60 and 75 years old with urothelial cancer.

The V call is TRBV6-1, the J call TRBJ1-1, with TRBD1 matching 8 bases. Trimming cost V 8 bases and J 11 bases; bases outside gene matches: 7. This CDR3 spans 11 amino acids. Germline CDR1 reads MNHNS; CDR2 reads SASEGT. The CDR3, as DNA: TGTGCCAGCGGGGTACGGGACAGGGCTTTCTTT. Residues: CASGVRDRAFF.

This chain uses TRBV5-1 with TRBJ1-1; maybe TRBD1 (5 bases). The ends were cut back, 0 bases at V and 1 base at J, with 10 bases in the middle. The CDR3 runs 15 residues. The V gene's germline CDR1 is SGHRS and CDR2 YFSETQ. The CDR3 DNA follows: TGCGCCAGCAGCTTGGCAGGGATTGCGAACACTGAAGCTTTCTTT. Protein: CASSLAGIANTEAFF.

DNA for the CDR3: TGCGCCAGCAGCCTGGGGGGGGGATACTACGAGCAGTACTTC. It is translated as CASSLGGGYYEQYF. This chain joins TRBV4-1 and TRBJ2-7, with TRBD2 matching over 7 bases. V lost 4 bases, J lost 3 bases, and 6 bases stayed unmatched. This CDR3 spans 14 amino acids. Looked up from germline, CDR1 is MGHRA and CDR2 is YSYEKL.

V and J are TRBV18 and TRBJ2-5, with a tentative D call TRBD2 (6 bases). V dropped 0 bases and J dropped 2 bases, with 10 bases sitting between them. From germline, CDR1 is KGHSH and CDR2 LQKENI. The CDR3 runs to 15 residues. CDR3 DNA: TGTGCCAGCTCACCACCGAAACGGGGGCAAGAGACCCAGTACTTC. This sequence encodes CASSPPKRGQETQYF.

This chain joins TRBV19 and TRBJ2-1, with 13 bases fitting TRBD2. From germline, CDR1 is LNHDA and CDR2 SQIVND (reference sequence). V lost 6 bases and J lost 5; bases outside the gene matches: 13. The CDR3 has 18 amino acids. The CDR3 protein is CASSKAGGGLAGNNEQFF. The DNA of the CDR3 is TGTGCCAGTAGCAAAGCCGGCGGGGGACTAGCGGGAAACAATGAGCAGTTCTTC.

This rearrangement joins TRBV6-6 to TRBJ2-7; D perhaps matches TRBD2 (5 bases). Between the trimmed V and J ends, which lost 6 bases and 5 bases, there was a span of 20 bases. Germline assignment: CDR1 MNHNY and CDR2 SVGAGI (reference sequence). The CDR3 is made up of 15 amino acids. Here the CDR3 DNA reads TGTGCCAGCAGGCGGGTCCTTGGGGAGAAGCACGAGCAGTACTTC. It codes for CASRRVLGEKHEQYF.

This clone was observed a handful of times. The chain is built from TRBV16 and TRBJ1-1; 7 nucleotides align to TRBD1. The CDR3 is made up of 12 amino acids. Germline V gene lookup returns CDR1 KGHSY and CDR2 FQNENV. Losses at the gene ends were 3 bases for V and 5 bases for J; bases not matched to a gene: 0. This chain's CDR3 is CASSQDRTEAFF. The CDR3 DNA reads TGTGCCAGCAGCCAGGACAGGACTGAAGCTTTCTTT.

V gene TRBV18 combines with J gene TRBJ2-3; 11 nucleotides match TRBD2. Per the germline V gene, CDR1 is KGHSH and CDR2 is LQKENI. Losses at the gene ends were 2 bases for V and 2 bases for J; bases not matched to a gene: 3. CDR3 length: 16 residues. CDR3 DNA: TGTGCCAGCTCACCATATAGCGGGGGGGCCACAGATACGCAGTATTTT. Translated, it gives CASSPYSGGATDTQYF.

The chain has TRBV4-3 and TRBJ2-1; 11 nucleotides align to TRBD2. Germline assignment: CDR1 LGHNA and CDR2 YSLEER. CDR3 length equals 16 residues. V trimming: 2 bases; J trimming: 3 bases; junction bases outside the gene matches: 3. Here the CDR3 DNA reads TGCGCCAGCAGCCAACCCGGGACTAGCGGCTACAATGAGCAGTTCTTC. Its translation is CASSQPGTSGYNEQFF.

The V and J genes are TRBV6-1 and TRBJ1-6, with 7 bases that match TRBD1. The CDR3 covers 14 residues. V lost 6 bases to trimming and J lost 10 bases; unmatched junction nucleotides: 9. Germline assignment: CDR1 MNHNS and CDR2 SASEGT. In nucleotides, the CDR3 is TGTGCCAGCAGCGCCGACAGGGATGGCTCACCCCTCCACTTT. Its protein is CASSADRDGSPLHF.

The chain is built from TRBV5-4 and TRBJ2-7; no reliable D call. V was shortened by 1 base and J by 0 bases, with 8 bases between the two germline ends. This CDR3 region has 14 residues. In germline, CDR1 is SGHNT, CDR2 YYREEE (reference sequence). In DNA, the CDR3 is TGTGCCAGCAGCTTGAACCCGAGCTCCTACGAGCAGTACTTC. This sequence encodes CASSLNPSSYEQYF.

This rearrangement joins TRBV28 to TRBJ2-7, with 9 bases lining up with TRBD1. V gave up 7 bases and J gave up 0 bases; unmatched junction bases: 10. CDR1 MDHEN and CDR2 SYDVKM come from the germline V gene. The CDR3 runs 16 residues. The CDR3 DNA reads TGTGCCAGCAACCCGGCGGGACAGGGATTCTCCTACGAGCAGTACTTC. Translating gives CASNPAGQGFSYEQYF. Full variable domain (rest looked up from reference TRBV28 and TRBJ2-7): DVKVTQSSRYLVKRTGEKVFLECVQDMDHENMFWYRQDPGLGLRLIYFSYDVKMKEKGDIPEGYSVSREKKERFSLILESASTNQTSMYLCASNPAGQGFSYEQYFGPGTRLTVT.

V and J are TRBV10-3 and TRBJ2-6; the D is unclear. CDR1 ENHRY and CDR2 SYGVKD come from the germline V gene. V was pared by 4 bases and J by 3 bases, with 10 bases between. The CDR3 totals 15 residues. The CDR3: CAISGAGNGANVLTF. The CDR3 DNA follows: TGTGCCATCAGTGGGGCAGGTAATGGGGCCAACGTCCTGACTTTC.

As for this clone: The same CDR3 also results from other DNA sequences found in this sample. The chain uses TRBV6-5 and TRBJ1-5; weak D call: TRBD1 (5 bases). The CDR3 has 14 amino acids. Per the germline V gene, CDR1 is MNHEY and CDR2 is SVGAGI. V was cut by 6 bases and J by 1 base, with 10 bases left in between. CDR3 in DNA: TGTGCCAGCAGCCTGGGGGGGAGCAATCAGCCCCAGCATTTT. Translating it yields CASSLGGSNQPQHF.

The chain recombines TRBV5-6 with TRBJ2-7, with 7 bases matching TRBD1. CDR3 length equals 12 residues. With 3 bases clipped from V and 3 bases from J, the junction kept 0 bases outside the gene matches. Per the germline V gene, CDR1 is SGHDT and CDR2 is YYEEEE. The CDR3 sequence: CASSYRGYEQYF. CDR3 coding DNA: TGTGCCAGCAGCTACAGGGGCTACGAGCAGTACTTC.

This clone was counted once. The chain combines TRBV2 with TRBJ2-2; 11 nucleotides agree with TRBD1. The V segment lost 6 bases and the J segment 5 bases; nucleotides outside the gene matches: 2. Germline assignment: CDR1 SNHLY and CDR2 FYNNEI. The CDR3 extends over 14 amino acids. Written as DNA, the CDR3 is TGTGCCAGCAGGGACAGGGGGCGAACCGGGGAGCTGTTTTTT. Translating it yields CASRDRGRTGELFF.

CDR3 bases: TGCGCCAGCAGCCGAGACAGGGTCGGGGAGCTGTTTTTT. Its protein product is CASSRDRVGELFF. The V and J genes are TRBV4-3 and TRBJ2-2; 7 bases agree with TRBD1. Germline CDR1 reads LGHNA; CDR2 reads YSLEER. V was clipped by 4 bases and J by 7 bases; unmatched bases: 3. The CDR3 is 13 residues long.

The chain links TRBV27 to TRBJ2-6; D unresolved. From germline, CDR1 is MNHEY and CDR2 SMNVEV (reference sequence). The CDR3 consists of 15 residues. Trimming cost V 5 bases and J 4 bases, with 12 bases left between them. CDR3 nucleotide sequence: TGTGCCAGCAGTCCACTGCAGGCAGGGGCCAACGTCCTGACTTTC. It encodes CASSPLQAGANVLTF.

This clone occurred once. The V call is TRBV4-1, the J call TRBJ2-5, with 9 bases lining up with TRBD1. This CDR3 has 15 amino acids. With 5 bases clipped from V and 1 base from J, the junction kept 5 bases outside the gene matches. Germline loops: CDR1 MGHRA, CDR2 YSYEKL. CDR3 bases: TGCGCCAGCAGCTATGGACAGGGGCCCCAAGAGACCCAGTACTTC. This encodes CASSYGQGPQETQYF.

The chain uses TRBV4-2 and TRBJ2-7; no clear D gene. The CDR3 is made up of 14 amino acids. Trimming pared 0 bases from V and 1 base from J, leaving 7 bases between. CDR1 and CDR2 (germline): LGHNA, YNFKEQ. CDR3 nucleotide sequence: TGTGCCAGCAGCCAAGATCGTACTTCCTACGAGCAGTACTTC. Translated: CASSQDRTSYEQYF.

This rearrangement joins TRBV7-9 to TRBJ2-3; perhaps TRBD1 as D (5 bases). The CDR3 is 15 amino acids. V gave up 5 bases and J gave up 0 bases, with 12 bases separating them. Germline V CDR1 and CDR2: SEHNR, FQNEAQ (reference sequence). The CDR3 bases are TGTGCCAGCAGCAACTACAGGACCAGCACAGATACGCAGTATTTT. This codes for CASSNYRTSTDTQYF.

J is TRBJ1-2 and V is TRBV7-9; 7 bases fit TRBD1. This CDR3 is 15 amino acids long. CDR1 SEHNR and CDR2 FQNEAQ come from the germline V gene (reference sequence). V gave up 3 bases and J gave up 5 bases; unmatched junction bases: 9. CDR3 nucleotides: TGTGCCAGCAGCTTCTCTTGGGACAGCTCGTATGGCTACACCTTC. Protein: CASSFSWDSSYGYTF.

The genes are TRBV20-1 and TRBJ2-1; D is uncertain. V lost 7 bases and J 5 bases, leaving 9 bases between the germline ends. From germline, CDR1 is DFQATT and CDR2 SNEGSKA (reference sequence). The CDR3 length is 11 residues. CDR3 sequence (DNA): TGCAGTGAGCTGTCCGACAATGAGCAGTTCTTC. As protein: CSELSDNEQFF.

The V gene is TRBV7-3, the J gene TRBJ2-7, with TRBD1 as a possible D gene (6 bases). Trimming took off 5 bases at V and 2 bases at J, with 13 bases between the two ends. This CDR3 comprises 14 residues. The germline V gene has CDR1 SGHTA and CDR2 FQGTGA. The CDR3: CASSQSTGPYEQYF. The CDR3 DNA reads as TGTGCCAGCAGCCAGTCGACAGGCCCCTACGAGCAGTACTTC. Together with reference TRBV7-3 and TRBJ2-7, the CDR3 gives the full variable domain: GAGVSQTPSNKVTEKGKYVELRCDPISGHTALYWYRQSLGQGPEFLIYFQGTGAADDSGLPNDRFFAVRPEGSVSTLKIQRTERGDSAVYLCASSQSTGPYEQYFGPGTRLTVT.

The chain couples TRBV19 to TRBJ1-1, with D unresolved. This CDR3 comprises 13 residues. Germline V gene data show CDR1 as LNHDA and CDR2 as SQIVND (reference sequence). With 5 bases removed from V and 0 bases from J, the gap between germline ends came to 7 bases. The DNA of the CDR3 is TGTGCCAGTAGTCATGGCATGAACACTGAAGCTTTCTTT. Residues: CASSHGMNTEAFF.

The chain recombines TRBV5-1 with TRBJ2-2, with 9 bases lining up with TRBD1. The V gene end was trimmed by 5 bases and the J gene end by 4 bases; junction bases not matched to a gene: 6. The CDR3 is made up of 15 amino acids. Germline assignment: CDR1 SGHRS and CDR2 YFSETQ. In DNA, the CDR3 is TGCGCCAGCAGATCGGGACAGGGAGCCACCGGGGAGCTGTTTTTT. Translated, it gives CASRSGQGATGELFF.

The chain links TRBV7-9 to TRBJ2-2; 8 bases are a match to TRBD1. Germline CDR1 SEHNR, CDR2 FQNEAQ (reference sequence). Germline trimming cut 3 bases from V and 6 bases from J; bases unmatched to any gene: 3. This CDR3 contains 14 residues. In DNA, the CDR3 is TGTGCCAGCAGCTTCCAGGGGGCGTCCGGGGAGCTGTTTTTT. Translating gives CASSFQGASGELFF.

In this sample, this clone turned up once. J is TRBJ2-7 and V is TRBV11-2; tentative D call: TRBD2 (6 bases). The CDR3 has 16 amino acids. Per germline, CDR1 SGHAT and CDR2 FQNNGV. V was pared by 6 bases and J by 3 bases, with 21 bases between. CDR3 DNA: TGTGCCAGCAGTCGATTTAAGCGGGTTAAACTCTACGAGCAGTACTTC. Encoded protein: CASSRFKRVKLYEQYF.